The 12 T cell receptor beta chains below were found in one sample sequenced in a study of cytomegalovirus exposure and HLA in healthy donors. Primers for the PCR totalled 60 Vbeta and 13 Jbeta. Produced via immunoSEQ multiplex PCR; TCRdb's table is partial and in-frame only. The sample carries tens of thousands of clones, around three quarters recorded once. Material for sequencing was PBMCs. The origin of the receptors is a man under 40 in good health and CMV-seropositive.

V and J are TRBV5-1 and TRBJ1-1; D is perhaps TRBD1 (6 bases). Germline V gene sequence: CDR1 SGHRS, CDR2 YFSETQ. CDR3 length: 14 residues. Trimming pared 3 bases from V and 1 base from J, leaving 10 bases between. CDR3 residues: CASSSLQGNTEAFF. In DNA, the CDR3 is TGCGCCAGCAGCTCGTTACAGGGGAACACTGAAGCTTTCTTT.

This clone was counted a single time. The chain is built from TRBV18 and TRBJ2-7; TRBD1 is a possible D gene (6 bases). CDR1 is KGHSH, CDR2 LQKENI, per germline. V was cut by 2 bases and J by 3 bases, with 8 bases left in between. The length of the CDR3 is 13 residues. The CDR3 DNA is TGTGCCAGCTCACCAGACAGGCACTACGAGCAGTACGTC. This codes for CASSPDRHYEQYV.

This clone appeared once. This sequence joins TRBV15 and TRBJ2-3; D possibly corresponds to TRBD2 (5 bases). Trimming shortened V by 3 bases and J by 8 bases, and 9 bases separated the two germline ends. There are 12 residues in the CDR3. From germline, CDR1 is LNHNV and CDR2 YYDKDF (reference sequence). The CDR3 DNA is TGTGCCACCAGCAGTGCGGGCGGTACGCAGTATTTT. This encodes CATSSAGGTQYF.

This clone was found once. This chain connects TRBV5-6 to TRBJ2-3; 7 bases fit TRBD2. Trimming removed 6 bases from V and 2 bases from J; junction bases left unmatched: 9. The CDR3 sequence is 15 residues long. Germline V CDR1 and CDR2: SGHDT, YYEEEE. CDR3 DNA sequence: TGTGCCAGCAAACGCGTGGGAGGGCCCACAGATACGCAGTATTTT. Translation: CASKRVGGPTDTQYF.

In its sample, this clone was seen a few times. The chain recombines TRBV11-3 with TRBJ2-5; tentatively, D is TRBD1 (6 bases). Deletions cut 5 bases from V and 5 bases from J, with 21 bases between. Germline assignment: CDR1 SGHNT and CDR2 YENEEA. This CDR3 region has 16 residues. This chain's CDR3 is CASSKGVTGKTETQYF. CDR3 DNA sequence: TGTGCCAGCAGCAAGGGGGTGACGGGGAAAACTGAGACCCAGTACTTC.

V usage is TRBV6-1 and J usage is TRBJ1-2; TRBD1 matches at 9 bases. Germline V gene sequence: CDR1 MNHNS, CDR2 SASEGT. V shed 6 bases, J shed 5 bases, and the junction held 4 bases outside the gene matches. This CDR3 comprises 13 residues. CDR3 in DNA: TGTGCCAGCAGGACAGGGGGTGAGTATGGCTACACCTTC. Translation gives CASRTGGEYGYTF.

The chain uses TRBV6-1 and TRBJ1-2; 7 bases are a match to TRBD1. There are 15 residues in the CDR3. CDR1 is MNHNS, CDR2 SASEGT, per germline. J was trimmed by 6 bases and V by 6 bases; bases with no gene match: 13. The chain's CDR3 is CASRPGGGRWDGYTF. The CDR3 DNA follows: TGTGCCAGCAGGCCAGGGGGAGGTCGTTGGGATGGCTACACCTTC.

This clone came up once. The chain combines TRBV7-2 with TRBJ2-3; D possibly corresponds to TRBD1 (5 bases). Trimming removed 1 base at V and 0 bases at J, with 8 bases between. This CDR3 spans 15 amino acids. Germline CDR1 reads SGHTA; CDR2 reads FQGNSA. Here the CDR3 DNA reads TGTGCCAGCAGCTTAGTGGCAGGGAGCACAGATACGCAGTATTTT. Protein sequence: CASSLVAGSTDTQYF.

This clone has a handful of counts. This chain joins TRBV6-1 and TRBJ2-5; D is possibly TRBD1 (5 bases). Judging by the DNA end, TRBJ2-7 fits better; the J call may be wrong. The V gene's germline CDR1 is MNHNS and CDR2 SASEGT. The CDR3 consists of 13 residues. CDR3 protein: CASSVRGWGEQYF. The CDR3 DNA reads TGTGCCAGCAGTGTAAGGGGCTGGGGCGAGCAGTACTTC.

This clone was observed once. The chain combines TRBV18 with TRBJ1-1; 11 nucleotides line up with TRBD1. This CDR3 is built from 15 residues. CDR1 and CDR2 from the germline V gene are KGHSH and LQKENI. The J segment lost 4 bases and the V segment lost 8 bases, leaving 9 bases of the junction unmatched. CDR3 sequence reads: CASRTGGSWGTEAFF. In DNA, the CDR3 is TGTGCCAGCCGGACAGGGGGCAGTTGGGGCACTGAAGCTTTCTTT.

The gene calls are TRBV7-8 and TRBJ2-3; 8 positions match TRBD2. Germline assignment: CDR1 SGHVS and CDR2 FQNEAQ. The CDR3 is made up of 18 amino acids. Germline trimming cut 0 bases from V and 4 bases from J; bases unmatched to any gene: 12. The CDR3 sequence is CASSLAVKTGGRADTQYF. CDR3 nucleotides: TGTGCCAGCAGCTTAGCGGTCAAAACGGGGGGGCGGGCAGATACGCAGTATTTT.

The V call is TRBV9, the J call TRBJ2-5, with TRBD2 as a possible D gene (5 bases). CDR1 is SGDLS, CDR2 YYNGEE, per germline. The V end was cut by 5 bases, the J end by 2 bases, with 7 bases between. CDR3 length: 12 residues. The DNA for the CDR3 is TGTGCCAGCAGGGGAGTACAAGAGACCCAGTACTTC. Translated, it gives CASRGVQETQYF.